These 20 T cell receptor beta chains originate from one sample sequenced in a study of blood T cell repertoires in COVID-19. Some clones are missing from TCRdb's copy, which holds only in-frame ones; the method was immunoSEQ multiplex PCR. This sample carries under 250,000 clones, around 80% of them seen once, and the ten largest clones take under 2%. Sequencing was done on a sample of PBMCs or T cells enriched from blood (not recorded which). The receptors here all came from a man in his 60s who had recovered from COVID-19.

This chain uses TRBV6-5 with TRBJ1-2; 9 bases map to TRBD1. The V gene end was trimmed by 4 bases and the J gene end by 1 base; junction bases not matched to a gene: 4. CDR1 and CDR2 from the germline V gene are MNHEY and SVGAGI. CDR3 length equals 15 residues. The CDR3 DNA reads as TGTGCCAGCAGTTTTCCGACAGGGGGTAACTATGGCTACACCTTC. It encodes CASSFPTGGNYGYTF.

The rearrangement joins TRBV27 to TRBJ2-1; 7 nucleotides align to TRBD2. V was pared by 3 bases and J by 4 bases, with 6 bases of the junction left unmatched. The CDR3 totals 15 residues. Germline V gives CDR1 MNHEY, CDR2 SMNVEV (reference sequence). CDR3 sequence reads: CASSFNGGLYNEQFF. The CDR3 DNA reads TGTGCCAGCAGTTTTAATGGGGGACTATACAATGAGCAGTTCTTC.

This chain connects TRBV19 to TRBJ1-6, with 9 bases that match TRBD1. Germline CDR1 is LNHDA and CDR2 is SQIVND (reference sequence). V dropped 4 bases and J dropped 13; count of bases not matched to a gene: 11. CDR3 size: 15 residues. Here the CDR3 reads CASSKGQGEGNPLHF. CDR3 nucleotides: TGTGCCAGTAGTAAGGGACAGGGAGAAGGGAATCCCCTCCACTTT.

The rearrangement joins TRBV11-2 to TRBJ1-2, with D unclear. Germline CDR1 and CDR2: SGHAT and FQNNGV. With 1 base removed from V and 4 bases from J, the gap between germline ends came to 7 bases. The CDR3 has 13 amino acids. The CDR3 loop reads CASSLVTGYGYTF. Here the CDR3 DNA reads TGTGCCAGCAGCTTAGTGACGGGCTATGGCTACACCTTC.

The chain employs TRBV18 and TRBJ1-2; D not certain. The V and J ends lost 1 base and 10 bases respectively, with 10 bases between them. Germline CDR1 KGHSH, CDR2 LQKENI. The CDR3 has 12 residues. CDR3 in amino acids: CASSPLGVDYTF. For the CDR3, the DNA is TGTGCCAGCTCACCACTCGGGGTAGACTACACCTTC.

The gene calls are TRBV6-5 and TRBJ1-2; D might be TRBD1 (6 bases). Germline CDR1 and CDR2: MNHEY and SVGAGI. V was clipped by 6 bases and J by 3 bases, with 14 bases between them. This CDR3 contains 14 residues. CDR3 sequence reads: CASRRGQSHYGYTF. CDR3 in DNA: TGTGCCAGCAGAAGAGGACAGTCACACTATGGCTACACCTTC.

The chain carries TRBV9 and TRBJ1-2; 8 positions agree with TRBD1. V lost 3 bases and J lost 3; bases outside the gene matches: 4. The CDR3 sequence is 14 residues long. Per the germline V gene, CDR1 is SGDLS and CDR2 is YYNGEE. CDR3 nucleotides: TGTGCCAGCAGCGGAAACAGGGGGTACTATGGCTACACCTTC. Protein product: CASSGNRGYYGYTF. The variable domain in full, completed from reference TRBV9 and TRBJ1-2, reads DSGVTQTPKHLITATGQRVTLRCSPRSGDLSVYWYQQSLDQGLQFLIQYYNGEERAKGNILERFSAQQFPDLHSELNLSSLELGDSALYFCASSGNRGYYGYTFGSGTRLTVV.

This sequence joins TRBV6-5 and TRBJ1-5, with 11 bases matching TRBD1. Unmatched junction bases numbered 6, after V lost 6 bases and J lost 5 bases. Germline V CDR1 and CDR2: MNHEY, SVGAGI. The CDR3 length is 15 residues. CDR3 residues: CASSRRTGGDQPQHF. The CDR3 coding sequence is TGTGCCAGCAGCCGGAGGACAGGGGGCGATCAGCCCCAGCATTTT.

The rearrangement links TRBV12-3 or TRBV12-4 to TRBJ2-5; a weak D match, TRBD1 (6 bases). The CDR3 covers 13 residues. Trimming took off 4 bases at V and 4 bases at J, with 10 bases between the two ends. The CDR3 DNA reads TGTGCCAGCAGTTGGTTAGGGGGAGAGACCCAGTACTTC. It is translated as CASSWLGGETQYF.

A single count supports this clone. The V call is TRBV24-1, the J call TRBJ1-2; 9 positions match TRBD1. Per germline, CDR1 KGHDR and CDR2 SFDVKD. This CDR3 has 15 amino acids. V was clipped by 4 bases and J by 2 bases; unmatched bases: 4. The DNA of the CDR3 is TGTGCCACCAGTGACCCCGGGACAGGGAACTATGGCTACACCTTC. This sequence encodes CATSDPGTGNYGYTF.

The CDR3 sequence: CASSQDGGRPQHF. DNA for the CDR3: TGTGCCAGCAGCCAAGACGGCGGTCGGCCCCAGCATTTT. The chain uses TRBV4-2 and TRBJ1-5; D is uncertain. Germline CDR1 and CDR2: LGHNA and YNFKEQ. V lost 0 bases and J 9 bases, leaving 9 bases between the germline ends. The CDR3 runs 13 residues.

The V and J genes are TRBV5-5 and TRBJ1-6; D is unclear. From germline, CDR1 is SGHKS and CDR2 YYEKEE (reference sequence). The CDR3 runs to 14 residues. V was trimmed by 3 bases and J by 2 bases, leaving 6 bases between them. In nucleotides, the CDR3 is TGTGCCAGCAGCTCCGGGACCTATAATTCACCCCTCCACTTT. Its protein is CASSSGTYNSPLHF. The variable domain in full, with the rest retrieved from reference TRBV5-5 and TRBJ1-6, is DAGVTQSPTHLIKTRGQQVTLRCSPISGHKSVSWYQQVLGQGPQFIFQYYEKEERGRGNFPDRFSARQFPNYSSELNVNALLLGDSALYLCASSSGTYNSPLHFGNGTRLTVT.

The V and J genes are TRBV7-2 and TRBJ1-2, with 10 bases matching TRBD1. The CDR3 runs 15 residues. Per the germline V gene, CDR1 is SGHTA and CDR2 is FQGNSA. After removal of 1 base from V and 8 bases from J, the junction contained 7 bases not matched to a gene. The CDR3 spells CASSLDSGTGAGYTF. The CDR3 nucleotides are TGTGCCAGCAGCTTAGACTCCGGGACAGGGGCCGGCTACACCTTC.

The rearrangement links TRBV19 to TRBJ1-5; D is ambiguous. Trimming pared 0 bases from V and 0 bases from J, leaving 9 bases between. CDR1 and CDR2 (germline): LNHDA, SQIVND (reference sequence). This CDR3 region has 16 residues. CDR3 amino acids: CASSIDHQVSNQPQHF. CDR3 nucleotide sequence: TGTGCCAGTAGTATAGATCACCAGGTTAGCAATCAGCCCCAGCATTTT.

This clone was recorded only once. This chain uses TRBV28 with TRBJ2-5, with 15 bases aligning to TRBD2. The CDR3 contains 17 residues. With V trimmed by 6 bases and J by 9 bases, 14 bases remained unmatched. Per the germline V gene, CDR1 is MDHEN and CDR2 is SYDVKM. In DNA, the CDR3 is TGTGCCAGCAGACCGGGGACTAGCGGGGGGTCTCTCGAGGCCCAGTACTTC. Its protein product is CASRPGTSGGSLEAQYF.

The CDR3 DNA follows: TGTGCCAGCAGCCCACTAGCGGGGGCCCGCACAGATACGCAGTATTTT. Protein product: CASSPLAGARTDTQYF. The chain links TRBV7-3 to TRBJ2-3; 11 bases map to TRBD2. Germline CDR1 SGHTA, CDR2 FQGTGA. With V trimmed by 5 bases and J by 1 base, 5 bases remained unmatched. This CDR3 spans 16 amino acids.

V usage is TRBV7-9 and J usage is TRBJ1-3; possibly TRBD1 for D (5 bases). Germline values: CDR1 SEHNR, CDR2 FQNEAQ (reference sequence). The ends were cut back, 0 bases at V and 1 base at J, with 10 bases in the middle. CDR3 length: 16 amino acids. The CDR3 DNA reads as TGTGCCAGCAGCTTAGCGGTCGGGGGATCTGGAAACACCATATATTTT. Amino acids: CASSLAVGGSGNTIYF.

The rearrangement links TRBV19 to TRBJ1-2; the match to TRBD1 covers 8 bases. Germline CDR1 reads LNHDA; CDR2 reads SQIVND (reference sequence). J lost 1 base, V lost 6 bases, and 10 bases had no gene match. The CDR3 covers 16 residues. The CDR3 spells CASSNHRGRNNYGYTF. Written as DNA, the CDR3 is TGTGCCAGTAGCAACCACAGGGGGAGAAATAACTATGGCTACACCTTC. Full variable domain (outside the CDR3, taken from reference TRBV19 and TRBJ1-2): DGGITQSPKYLFRKEGQNVTLSCEQNLNHDAMYWYRQDPGQGLRLIYYSQIVNDFQKGDIAEGYSVSREKKESFPLTVTSAQKNPTAFYLCASSNHRGRNNYGYTFGSGTRLTVV.

CDR3 sequence: CASQLGRVYEQYF. The CDR3 region has the DNA TGTGCCAGTCAACTGGGCAGGGTTTACGAGCAGTACTTC. The chain uses TRBV28 and TRBJ2-7; perhaps TRBD1 as D (5 bases). V was cut by 9 bases and J by 4 bases, with 16 bases left in between. This CDR3 has 13 amino acids. Germline V gene data show CDR1 as MDHEN and CDR2 as SYDVKM.

The rearrangement links TRBV5-1 to TRBJ2-2; TRBD1 is a possible D gene (5 bases). The length of the CDR3 is 14 residues. V lost 4 bases, J lost 2 bases, and 9 bases lay in between. Germline loops: CDR1 SGHRS, CDR2 YFSETQ. The CDR3 is CASSVTVNTGELFF. CDR3 DNA: TGCGCCAGCAGCGTGACAGTAAACACCGGGGAGCTGTTTTTT.